The 18 T cell receptor beta chains in this list originate from one sample, sequenced in a study of identical twins. TCRdb recomputed calls from the 5' RACE reads with MiXCR, one row per CDR3 protein. This table holds some 660,000 distinct CDR3 sequences, roughly 8% found once. The same sample was also used in a study of yellow fever vaccine responses in identical twins.

What was sequenced was PBMCs. These receptor sequences come from a woman younger than 35 in good health.

Many counts were recorded for this clonotype. The J gene is TRBJ1-5, the V gene TRBV6-4; D unclear. The CDR3 consists of 15 residues. V dropped 5 bases and J dropped 2 bases, with 13 bases sitting between them. The V gene's germline CDR1 is MRHNA and CDR2 SNTAGT. DNA for the CDR3: TGTGCCAGCAGTCCTTCGGGCGGGGGCAATCAGCCCCAGCATTTT. Encoded protein: CASSPSGGGNQPQHF.

The chain is built from TRBV11-3 and TRBJ2-1; no reliable D call. Germline values: CDR1 SGHNT, CDR2 YENEEA. This CDR3 has 13 residues. V lost 1 base to trimming and J lost 7 bases, with 8 bases between them. In DNA form, the CDR3 reads TGTGCCAGCAGCTTAGTATTTATGAATGAGCAGTTCTTC. It specifies CASSLVFMNEQFF.

This clonotype was seen at least ten times. The chain joins TRBV27 to TRBJ2-1, with 7 nucleotides matching TRBD1. CDR3 length: 13 amino acids. Germline CDR1 MNHEY, CDR2 SMNVEV (reference sequence). The J segment lost 5 bases and the V segment lost 5 bases, leaving 3 bases of the junction unmatched. As DNA, the CDR3 is TGTGCCAGCAGTAGGACAGGAAACAATGAGCAGTTCTTC. Translated: CASSRTGNNEQFF.

The sample holds a few counts of this clonotype. The chain has TRBV13 and TRBJ1-2; 10 nucleotides match TRBD1. CDR3 length equals 15 residues. With 0 bases clipped from V and 4 bases from J, the junction kept 2 bases outside the gene matches. Germline V lookup: CDR1 PRHDT, CDR2 FYEKMQ (reference sequence). The CDR3 DNA reads TGTGCCAGCAGCTTAGGTGACAGGGGGCTCTATGGCTACACCTTC. This translates into CASSLGDRGLYGYTF. The full variable domain, in which reference TRBV13 and TRBJ1-2 provide the parts outside the CDR3, is AAGVIQSPRHLIKEKRETATLKCYPIPRHDTVYWYQQGPGQDPQFLISFYEKMQSDKGSIPDRFSAQQFSDYHSELNMSSLELGDSALYFCASSLGDRGLYGYTFGSGTRLTVV.

In this sample, this clonotype turned up a few times. The rearrangement uses TRBV4-2 and TRBJ2-7, with D possibly matching TRBD2 (6 bases). The CDR3 spans 16 residues. The germline gives CDR1 LGHNA, CDR2 YNFKEQ. V was trimmed by 3 bases and J by 3 bases, leaving 18 bases between them. The DNA for the CDR3 is TGTGCCAGCAGCCACCTCCCGTCGATTAGCGGCTACGAGCAGTACTTC. It encodes CASSHLPSISGYEQYF.

Many counts were recorded for this clonotype. V gene TRBV29-1 combines with J gene TRBJ2-1; 9 bases agree with TRBD2. The germline V gene encodes CDR1 SQVTM and CDR2 ANQGSEA. CDR3 size: 14 residues. Trimming cost V 6 bases and J 0 bases; bases outside gene matches: 3. This CDR3 is CSVLAGSSYNEQFF. For the CDR3, the DNA is TGCAGCGTCCTAGCGGGATCCTCCTACAATGAGCAGTTCTTC.

The chain links TRBV6-5 to TRBJ2-3; the D gene is possibly TRBD1 (6 bases). The CDR3 contains 12 residues. V lost 5 bases to trimming and J lost 11 bases, with 14 bases between them. The germline CDR1 and CDR2 sequences are MNHEY and SVGAGI. This CDR3 is CASSRDNHGQYF. The CDR3 coding sequence is TGTGCCAGCAGTCGGGACAATCATGGGCAGTATTTT.

At least ten counts were recorded for this clonotype. The chain recombines TRBV10-3 with TRBJ2-5; D remains unclear. Deletions cut 0 bases from V and 2 bases from J, with 7 bases between. Germline lookup yields CDR1 ENHRY and CDR2 SYGVKD. The CDR3 extends over 14 amino acids. CDR3 bases: TGTGCCATCAGTGAGTCCTACTCACAAGAGACCCAGTACTTC. Translated: CAISESYSQETQYF.

This clonotype was counted only a few times. The V and J genes are TRBV20-1 and TRBJ2-7; D gene uncertain. From germline, CDR1 is DFQATT and CDR2 SNEGSKA (reference sequence). CDR3 length: 14 amino acids. The germline V and J ends were trimmed by 0 bases and 4 bases, with 13 bases remaining between them. The CDR3: CSARDPPLGYEQYF. In DNA, the CDR3 is TGCAGTGCTAGAGATCCCCCCCTGGGTTACGAGCAGTACTTC.

This rearrangement joins TRBV7-8 to TRBJ2-2, with no clear D. Germline V gene sequence: CDR1 SGHVS, CDR2 FQNEAQ. The CDR3 spans 14 residues. V lost 8 bases to trimming and J lost 7 bases, with 17 bases between them. The DNA for the CDR3 is TGTGCCAGCCATCGCAGATTGGGTGACGGGGAGCTGTTTTTT. This sequence encodes CASHRRLGDGELFF.

This clonotype was counted only a few times. V is TRBV14 and J is TRBJ2-5, with D perhaps TRBD1 or TRBD2 (6 bases each). The CDR3 is made up of 14 amino acids. Trimming cost V 4 bases and J 5 bases, with 14 bases left between them. Germline CDR1 reads SGHDN; CDR2 reads FVKESK. CDR3 coding DNA: TGTGCCAGCAGCCCCCCGGGGGCCTGGGAGACCCAGTACTTC. It specifies CASSPPGAWETQYF.

This clonotype showed up just a few times. V is TRBV7-2 and J is TRBJ2-3, with 10 bases lining up with TRBD2. This CDR3 has 15 residues. V gave up 1 base and J gave up 6 bases; unmatched junction bases: 4. Germline V gene lookup returns CDR1 SGHTA and CDR2 FQGNSA. This CDR3 reads CASSLVPSGSDTQYF. DNA for the CDR3: TGTGCCAGCAGCTTAGTACCTAGCGGGAGTGATACGCAGTATTTT.

The chain uses TRBV11-2 and TRBJ2-1; D call uncertain. This CDR3 contains 13 residues. The germline V and J ends were trimmed by 5 bases and 5 bases, with 10 bases remaining between them. Germline CDR1 SGHAT, CDR2 FQNNGV. The CDR3 sequence: CASSRKANNEQFF. DNA for the CDR3: TGTGCCAGCAGCAGGAAGGCGAACAATGAGCAGTTCTTC.

This clonotype was seen at least ten times. The CDR3, as DNA: TGCGCCAGCAGCCCCGACGAGGGAGAGGGCACTGAAGCTTTCTTT. It translates to CASSPDEGEGTEAFF. The chain is built from TRBV5-1 and TRBJ1-1; D remains unclear. Germline CDR1 and CDR2: SGHRS and YFSETQ. This CDR3 spans 15 amino acids. Deletions cut 4 bases from V and 4 bases from J, with 17 bases between.

J is TRBJ2-2 and V is TRBV14, with 8 positions matching TRBD1. CDR3 length equals 16 residues. The V segment lost 2 bases and the J segment 9 bases; nucleotides outside the gene matches: 11. Germline assignment: CDR1 SGHDN and CDR2 FVKESK. The CDR3 sequence: CASSQTHRGSDRELFF. CDR3 bases: TGTGCCAGCAGCCAAACCCACAGGGGGAGTGACCGGGAGCTGTTTTTT.

This clonotype was seen many times. The rearrangement uses TRBV7-6 and TRBJ2-7, with 8 bases fitting TRBD1. The V and J ends lost 2 bases and 3 bases, in that order; junction bases with no gene match: 6. CDR1 is SGHVS and CDR2 is FNYEAQ in the germline V gene. The CDR3 contains 15 residues. The CDR3 coding sequence is TGTGCCAGCAGCTTAAGCGACGGGACAGGCTACGAGCAGTACTTC. This gives the protein CASSLSDGTGYEQYF. The whole variable domain, filled in from reference TRBV7-6 and TRBJ2-7, reads GAGVSQSPRYKVTKRGQDVALRCDPISGHVSLYWYRQALGQGPEFLTYFNYEAQQDKSGLPNDRFSAERPEGSISTLTIQRTEQRDSAMYRCASSLSDGTGYEQYFGPGTRLTVT.

V usage is TRBV7-8 and J usage is TRBJ1-1; D is perhaps TRBD1 (5 bases). V was pared by 8 bases and J by 2 bases, with 15 bases between. The CDR3 consists of 14 residues. Germline V gene lookup returns CDR1 SGHVS and CDR2 FQNEAQ. The CDR3 loop is CASGTHTLNTEAFF. The CDR3 nucleotides are TGTGCCAGCGGGACCCACACCCTTAACACTGAAGCTTTCTTT.

This rearrangement joins TRBV27 to TRBJ1-2; D is perhaps TRBD1 (5 bases). Germline CDR1 MNHEY, CDR2 SMNVEV (reference sequence). The CDR3 sequence is 15 residues long. V lost 5 bases, J lost 0 bases, and 13 bases lay in between. Here the CDR3 reads CASSHRQTANYGYTF. CDR3 coding DNA: TGTGCCAGCAGTCACCGTCAGACAGCTAACTATGGCTACACCTTC.